One TCR beta chain is described in this entry. Its antigen is undetermined. Trimming pared 5 bases from V and 10 bases from J, leaving 11 bases between. The CDR3 covers 10 residues. From germline, CDR1 is SQVTM and CDR2 ANQGSEA. Using constant-segment primers, 5'RACE produced TCR alpha and TCR beta cDNA libraries carrying sample barcodes and UMIs. TCRdb used MiXCR to reprocess the 5' RACE reads, holding one entry per CDR3 protein. The table lists about 360,000 distinct CDR3 sequences, approximately 13% of them singletons, with about a fifth in the top ten. The data belong to a study of T-cell memory formation after mild COVID-19. As for the study in general: Clustering of TCRs was largely donor specific.

Regarding the study as a whole: Second-wave clones peaking on day 37 lacked confirmed SARS-CoV-2 specificity. Contracting CD4+ clones were located mainly in CM and EM, and CD8+ clones in EMRA.

Sequencing input: PBMCs or a T cell subset sorted from them (not recorded which). The receptor's source is a man aged 18 to 29 who had mild COVID-19 (a few samples of this study predate the infection). Cell type and time point are not known. This chain uses TRBV29-1 with TRBJ1-1; a possible D gene is TRBD1 (6 bases). The CDR3 reads CSVFGGIAFF. The CDR3 DNA is TGCAGCGTTTTCGGGGGCATAGCTTTCTTT.